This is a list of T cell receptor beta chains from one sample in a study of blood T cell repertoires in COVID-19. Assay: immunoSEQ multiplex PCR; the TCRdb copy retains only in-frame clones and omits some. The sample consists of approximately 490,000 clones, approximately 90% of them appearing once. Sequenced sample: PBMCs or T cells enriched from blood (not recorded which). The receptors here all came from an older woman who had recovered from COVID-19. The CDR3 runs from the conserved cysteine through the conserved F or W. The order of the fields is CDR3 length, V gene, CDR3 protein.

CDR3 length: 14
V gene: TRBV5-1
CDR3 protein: CASSLGLHQETQYF

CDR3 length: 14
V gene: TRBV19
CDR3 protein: CASSIETPNQPQHF

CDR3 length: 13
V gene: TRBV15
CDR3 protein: CATSSDYGDTIYF

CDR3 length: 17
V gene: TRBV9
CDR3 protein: CASSVGPVYYSGNTIYF

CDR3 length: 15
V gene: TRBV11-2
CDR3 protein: CASSLDFGAGYGYTF

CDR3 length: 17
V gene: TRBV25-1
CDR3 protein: CASSEAGPARSGNTIYF

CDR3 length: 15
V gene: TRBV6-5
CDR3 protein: CASTWAQTNTGELFF

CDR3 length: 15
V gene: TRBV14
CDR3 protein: CASSHRGASNQPQHF

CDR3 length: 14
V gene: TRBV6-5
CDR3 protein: CASSYSGSRTEAFF

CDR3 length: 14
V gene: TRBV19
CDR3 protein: CASSIRQAGTEAFF

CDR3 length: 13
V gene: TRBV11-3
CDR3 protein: CASSLEQGSEQYF

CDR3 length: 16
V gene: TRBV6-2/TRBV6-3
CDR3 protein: CASSPGLAGNSYEQYF

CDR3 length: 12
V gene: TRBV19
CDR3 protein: CATGQGNQPQHF

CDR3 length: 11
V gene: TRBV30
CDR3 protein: CAWSTGVPQYF

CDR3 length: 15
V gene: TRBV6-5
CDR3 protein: CASIASGGPSYEQYF

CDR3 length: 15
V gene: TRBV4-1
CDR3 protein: CASSQDGTVNYGYTF

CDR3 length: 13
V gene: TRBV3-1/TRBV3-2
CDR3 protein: CASSQGQGLGYTF

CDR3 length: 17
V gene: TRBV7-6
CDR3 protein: CASSLVTGGSGANVLTF

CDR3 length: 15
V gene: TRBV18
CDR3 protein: CASSRNQGRDEKLFF

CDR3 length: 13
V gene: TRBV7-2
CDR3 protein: CASTPRTRYGYTF

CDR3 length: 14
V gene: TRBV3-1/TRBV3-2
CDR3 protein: CASSQRRDQETQYF

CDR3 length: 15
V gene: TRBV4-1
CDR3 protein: CASRNPGQGAHEQYF

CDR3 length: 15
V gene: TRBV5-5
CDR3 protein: CASSLGGVLNYGYTF

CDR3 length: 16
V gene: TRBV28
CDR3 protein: CASSPQGQGAIKEQFF

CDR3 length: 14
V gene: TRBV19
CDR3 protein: CASSIGQGGQPQHF

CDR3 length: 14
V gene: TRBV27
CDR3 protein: CASSFRQTNSPLHF

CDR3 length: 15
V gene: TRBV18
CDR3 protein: CASSPRQGADGGYTF

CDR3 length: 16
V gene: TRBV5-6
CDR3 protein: CASSLGFSGTGQPQHF

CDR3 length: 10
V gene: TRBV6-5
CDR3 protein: CASGGDGYTF

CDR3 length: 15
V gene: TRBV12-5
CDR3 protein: CASALGGALTDTQYF

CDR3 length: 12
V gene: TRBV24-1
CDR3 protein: CATSDSGGTQYF

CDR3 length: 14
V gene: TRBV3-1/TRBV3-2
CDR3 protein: CASSHAGTDYGYTF

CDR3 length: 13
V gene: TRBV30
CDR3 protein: CAWSGGEDQPQHF

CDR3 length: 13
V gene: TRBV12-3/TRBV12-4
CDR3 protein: CASSQGHNQPQHF

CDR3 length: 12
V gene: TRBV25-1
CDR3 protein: CASSAGGYGYTF

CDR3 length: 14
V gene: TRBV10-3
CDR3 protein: CAISESQSGNTIYF